This is a list of T cell receptor beta chains from one sample in a study of shared clonotypes between healthy human individuals. Method: immunoSEQ multiplex PCR; TCRdb's copy keeps in-frame clones and lacks some. This repertoire shows around 500,000 clones, 81% found once; its top ten account for approximately 11%. Sequencing was carried out using PBMCs. The receptors were gathered from a woman between 40 and 55 years old in good health. Some clones in this sample may be carry-over from other donors' samples. The CDR3 runs from the conserved cysteine through the conserved F or W. The D gene is left open where the match is weak. Size is omitted from some rows. Given values are once, few, many or a class for expanded clones.

.	TRBV7-3	few	TRBJ2-5	TGTGCCAGCAGCTTAGGGCCAAACCAAGAGACCCAGTACTTC	CASSLGPNQETQYF
.	TRBV30	.	TRBJ2-1	TGTGCCTGGAGGCGCCTCCAATCTGGATACAATGAGCAGTTCTTC	CAWRRLQSGYNEQFF
.	TRBV28	.	TRBJ2-1	TGTGCCAGCAGTTTATCCCTGGGGGAGCAGTTCTTC	CASSLSLGEQFF
.	TRBV5-8	few	TRBJ1-4	TGTGCCAGCAATCCTGGGCTTCGAGGAGGTGAAAAACTGTTTTTT	CASNPGLRGGEKLFF
.	TRBV27	.	TRBJ2-1	TGTGCCAGCAGTTGGGGCCTCGGGGGTGAGCAGTTCTTC	CASSWGLGGEQFF
.	TRBV6-1	.	TRBJ1-2	TGTGCCAGCTCCTGGGACGGCTACACCTTC	CASSWDGYTF
TRBD2	TRBV11-1	.	TRBJ2-1	TGTGCCAGCAGCTTAGTAGACGGGCTAGCGGGAAATGAGCAGTTCTTC	CASSLVDGLAGNEQFF
TRBD1	TRBV2	.	TRBJ2-7	TGTGCCAGCACCCCGGGACAGGGGGCGTGGGAGCAGTACTTC	CASTPGQGAWEQYF
.	TRBV6-9	.	TRBJ2-7	TGTGCCAGCAGTACCCTGGGCAGGGGCGCAACTAGGTACTACGAGCAGTACTTC	CASSTLGRGATRYYEQYF
.	TRBV5-6	once	TRBJ2-3	TGTGCCAGCAGCTTGGCCGGCAGGGACCTAAGCACAGATACGCAGTATTTT	CASSLAGRDLSTDTQYF
.	TRBV19	.	TRBJ2-7	TGTGCCAGTAGTAGTCCACAGCAGACCTACGAGCAGTACTTC	CASSSPQQTYEQYF
TRBD2	TRBV5-6	.	TRBJ2-5	TGTGCCAGCAGTCAGGGACTAGCGGGACAAGAGACCCAGTACTTC	CASSQGLAGQETQYF
.	TRBV7-9	.	TRBJ2-1	TGTGCCAGCAGCGCGAGGGGGGGCATCAATGAGCAGTTCTTC	CASSARGGINEQFF
.	TRBV5-1	.	TRBJ2-7	TGCGCCAGCAGCTGGGCGGGGTACGAGCAGTACTTC	CASSWAGYEQYF
TRBD2	TRBV5-1	.	TRBJ2-5	TGCGCCAGCAGCCCGGGACTAGCGGGATTCTGGGGAGAGACCCAGTACTTC	CASSPGLAGFWGETQYF
TRBD1	TRBV11-2	.	TRBJ1-1	TGTGCCAGCACCAAGGACAGGGCGTTGAACACTGAAGCTTTCTTT	CASTKDRALNTEAFF
.	TRBV2	.	TRBJ1-1	TGTGCCAGCAACAAGCTTATGAACACTGAAGCTTTCTTT	CASNKLMNTEAFF